Here is one T cell receptor (beta chain) with its context. Its specificity is unknown. The sample originates from a study of T-cell reconstitution after alpha-beta-depleted transplantation in children. Study conclusions and caveats: Most T-cell counts and diversity one year after the transplant came from T cells that were newly produced. Reportedly, roughly two months post-transplant, alpha-beta T cells arose from several hundred expanded graft clones. Surviving recipient T cells and intrathymic progenitors accounted for some patients' high TCRbeta diversity at day 60.

TCRbeta library preparation incorporated unique molecular identifiers. TCRdb processed the PCR reads anew with MiXCR; each CDR3 protein has one entry. Counted here are 550,000 to 600,000 distinct CDR3 sequences, more than 20% occurring once; the ten biggest clones make up roughly 14%. This CDR3 has 15 residues. Germline V gene sequence: CDR1 MRHNA, CDR2 SNTAGT. Trimming shortened V by 4 bases and J by 8 bases, and 17 bases separated the two germline ends. The V call is TRBV6-4, the J call TRBJ1-4; no definite D call. Sequenced material: PBMCs, mostly from graft donor cells, taken 360 days after TCRalphabeta/CD19-depleted stem cell transplant. The receptor was derived from a boy less than two years old who had a stem cell transplant for acute myeloid leukemia, so the T cells may come from the graft donor. The chain's CDR3 is CASSGVGEAGEKLFF. The CDR3, as DNA: TGTGCCAGCAGTGGCGTCGGGGAGGCGGGCGAAAAACTGTTTTTT.